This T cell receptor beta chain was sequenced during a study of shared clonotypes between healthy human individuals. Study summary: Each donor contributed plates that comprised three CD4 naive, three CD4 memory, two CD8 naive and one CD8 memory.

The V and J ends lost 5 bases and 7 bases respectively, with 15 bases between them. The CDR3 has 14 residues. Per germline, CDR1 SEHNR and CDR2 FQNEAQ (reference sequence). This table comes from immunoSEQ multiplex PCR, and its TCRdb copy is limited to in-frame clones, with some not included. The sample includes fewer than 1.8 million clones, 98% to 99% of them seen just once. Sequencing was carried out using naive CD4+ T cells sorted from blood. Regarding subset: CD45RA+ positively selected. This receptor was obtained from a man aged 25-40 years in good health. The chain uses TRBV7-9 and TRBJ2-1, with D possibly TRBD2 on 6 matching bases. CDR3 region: CASSPPTSSNEQFF. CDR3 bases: TGTGCCAGCAGCCCCCCGACTAGTTCGAATGAGCAGTTCTTC.